Shown below are 18 T cell receptor beta chains from a single sample sequenced in a study of spatial heterogeneity in lung cancer. Overall study results and limits: One measure, the expanded intratumoral alpha and beta TCR count, tracked tumor mutation counts.

Described time point: sample taken at primary tumor resection. What these receptors recognize is not known. MiXCR was run by TCRdb on the 5' RACE reads, yielding one entry per CDR3 protein. The sample contains 9,400 or so distinct CDR3 sequences, 8.7% of which appear only once. The material sequenced was lung tumor tissue, taken at surgery. These receptors all come from a female donor with early-stage non-small cell lung cancer.

In its sample, this clonotype is medium-sized. This sequence joins TRBV4-3 and TRBJ1-1; D call uncertain. Germline loops: CDR1 LGHNA, CDR2 YSLEER. V dropped 5 bases and J dropped 0 bases, with 13 bases sitting between them. CDR3 size: 15 residues. CDR3 in amino acids: CASSFRAFLNTEAFF. CDR3 coding DNA: TGCGCCAGCAGCTTCCGGGCGTTCTTGAACACTGAAGCTTTCTTT.

By its share, this clonotype is medium-sized. V and J are TRBV3-1 and TRBJ2-7, with 10 bases aligning to TRBD1. The CDR3 consists of 14 residues. Germline loops: CDR1 LGHDT, CDR2 YNNKEL (reference sequence). Trimming cost V 5 bases and J 4 bases; bases outside gene matches: 5. CDR3 sequence: CASSFRDRGYEQYF. The CDR3 DNA follows: TGTGCCAGCAGCTTCCGGGACAGGGGTTACGAGCAGTACTTC.

This clonotype has a count of ten or more. The chain is built from TRBV3-1 and TRBJ2-3; D call uncertain. The germline CDR1 and CDR2 sequences are LGHDT and YNNKEL (reference sequence). The V end was cut by 6 bases, the J end by 2 bases, with 6 bases between. The CDR3 runs 12 residues. This CDR3 is CASSTITDTQYF. CDR3 coding DNA: TGTGCCAGCAGTACGATCACAGATACGCAGTATTTT.

This clonotype was counted many times. The chain combines TRBV12-3 or TRBV12-4 with TRBJ2-3; TRBD2 matches 7 bases. Losses at the gene ends were 5 bases for V and 4 bases for J; bases not matched to a gene: 12. This CDR3 contains 16 residues. The chain's CDR3 is CASSPVAGVRSDTQYF. CDR3 nucleotides: TGTGCCAGCAGTCCCGTTGCGGGGGTAAGGTCAGATACGCAGTATTTT.

This clonotype was recorded many times. CDR3 amino acids: CAWSPPSARREQYF. For the CDR3, the DNA is TGTGCCTGGAGCCCACCCTCCGCTCGGCGGGAGCAGTACTTC. The chain uses TRBV30 and TRBJ2-7; D gene ambiguous. CDR3 size: 14 residues. V lost 3 bases and J 7 bases, leaving 19 bases between the germline ends. Germline assignment: CDR1 GTSNPN and CDR2 SVGIG (reference sequence).

This clonotype was seen repeatedly, ten times or more. The chain employs TRBV18 and TRBJ2-7; D gene ambiguous. Trimming took off 2 bases at V and 4 bases at J, with 12 bases between the two ends. Germline V gene lookup returns CDR1 KGHSH and CDR2 LQKENI. The CDR3 is made up of 14 amino acids. CDR3 region: CASSPGYGTYEQYF. The DNA for the CDR3 is TGTGCCAGCTCACCAGGTTACGGAACTTACGAGCAGTACTTC.

About this clonotype: A much bigger clone sits one base away, suggesting this may be a read error. This chain connects TRBV10-3 to TRBJ1-5; tentative D call: TRBD1 (5 bases). Germline assignment: CDR1 ENHRY and CDR2 SYGVKD. The CDR3 runs to 13 residues. V lost 8 bases, J lost 1 base, and 9 bases lay in between. In DNA form, the CDR3 reads TGTGCCATCTGCCGGGGGAGCAATCAGCCCCAGCATTTT. Amino acids: CAICRGSNQPQHF.

The V and J genes are TRBV5-1 and TRBJ2-5; 7 bases align to TRBD1. The CDR3 sequence is 13 residues long. The V gene's germline CDR1 is SGHRS and CDR2 YFSETQ. J was trimmed by 5 bases and V by 4 bases; bases with no gene match: 5. The CDR3 nucleotides read TGCGCCAGCAGCCTAGACAGGGTGGAGACCCAGTACTTC. Amino acids: CASSLDRVETQYF. The entire variable domain, with the rest obtained from reference TRBV5-1 and TRBJ2-5, is as follows: KAGVTQTPRYLIKTRGQQVTLSCSPISGHRSVSWYQQTPGQGLQFLFEYFSETQRNKGNFPGRFSGRQFSNSRSEMNVSTLELGDSALYLCASSLDRVETQYFGPGTRLLVL.

This clonotype was detected ten times or more. The chain has TRBV2 and TRBJ2-3, with D maybe TRBD2 (5 bases). The V end was cut by 2 bases, the J end by 6 bases, with 15 bases between. CDR1 and CDR2 (germline): SNHLY, FYNNEI. The CDR3 covers 15 residues. The CDR3 reads CASSETSSTGDTQYF. The CDR3 DNA reads TGTGCCAGCAGTGAAACCTCTAGCACGGGGGATACGCAGTATTTT.

This clonotype was seen ten or more times. This chain links TRBV28 with TRBJ2-4; D tentatively fits TRBD1 or TRBD2 (5 bases each). CDR1 MDHEN and CDR2 SYDVKM come from the germline V gene. CDR3 length: 15 residues. V lost 5 bases, J lost 5 bases, and 16 bases lay in between. CDR3 residues: CASSLGTGVENIQYF. The CDR3 DNA sequence: TGTGCCAGCAGTCTTGGGACCGGGGTCGAAAACATTCAGTACTTC.

The rearrangement uses TRBV9 and TRBJ2-7, with TRBD1 identical over 7 bases. In germline, CDR1 is SGDLS, CDR2 YYNGEE. With V trimmed by 0 bases and J by 0 bases, 0 bases remained unmatched. This CDR3 contains 14 residues. CDR3 in amino acids: CASSVGDSSYEQYF. The CDR3 region has the DNA TGTGCCAGCAGCGTAGGGGACAGCTCCTACGAGCAGTACTTC.

This clonotype was seen only a few times. The chain uses TRBV12-3 or TRBV12-4 and TRBJ1-4; possibly TRBD1 for D (6 bases). Trimming pared 8 bases from V and 8 bases from J, leaving 12 bases between. The CDR3 consists of 12 residues. DNA of the CDR3: TGTGCCAGCCGGACAGATGGGGAAAAACTGTTTTTT. Translation gives CASRTDGEKLFF.

This clonotype is medium-sized (0.01 to 0.1%) by share. This chain links TRBV5-6 with TRBJ1-2, with TRBD1 matching over 8 bases. CDR1 and CDR2 from the germline V gene are SGHDT and YYEEEE. The CDR3 has 14 residues. V shed 5 bases and J 4 bases; nucleotides not matched to a gene: 7. CDR3 region: CASRQQGAFYGYTF. The CDR3 DNA reads as TGTGCCAGCAGACAGCAGGGGGCGTTCTATGGCTACACCTTC.

This rearrangement joins TRBV5-1 to TRBJ2-3, with 10 nucleotides matching TRBD2. There are 16 residues in the CDR3. V was pared by 0 bases and J by 2 bases, with 3 bases of the junction left unmatched. CDR1 and CDR2 (germline): SGHRS, YFSETQ. This chain's CDR3 is CASSLASGGDTDTQYF. The CDR3 DNA reads TGCGCCAGCAGCTTGGCGAGCGGGGGGGACACAGATACGCAGTATTTT.

By share of the sample, this clonotype is medium-sized. The V and J genes are TRBV5-6 and TRBJ2-7; D is unresolved. The germline gives CDR1 SGHDT, CDR2 YYEEEE. There are 13 residues in the CDR3. V was shortened by 1 base and J by 3 bases, with 8 bases between the two germline ends. CDR3 protein: CASSLTQVYEQYF. The CDR3 DNA reads TGTGCCAGCAGCTTGACGCAGGTCTACGAGCAGTACTTC.

The CDR3 loop reads CASSYVQGSSYNSPLHF. For the CDR3, the DNA is TGTGCCAGCAGTTACGTCCAGGGGAGCTCCTATAATTCACCCCTCCACTTT. The J gene is TRBJ1-6, the V gene TRBV6-5; D perhaps matches TRBD1 (6 bases). Per the germline V gene, CDR1 is MNHEY and CDR2 is SVGAGI. Trimming left V 2 bases short and J 0 bases short, with 11 bases between. The length of the CDR3 is 17 residues.

This clonotype has a handful of counts. This rearrangement joins TRBV7-9 to TRBJ1-1; 12 positions match TRBD1. Germline V lookup: CDR1 SEHNR, CDR2 FQNEAQ (reference sequence). This CDR3 spans 17 amino acids. Germline trimming cut 5 bases from V and 3 bases from J; bases unmatched to any gene: 10. This CDR3 reads CASSKGQGAGGDTEAFF. The CDR3 nucleotides read TGTGCCAGCAGCAAGGGACAGGGGGCAGGAGGGGACACTGAAGCTTTCTTT.

This clonotype was found a few times. The chain has TRBV30 and TRBJ1-1; 9 bases fit TRBD1. With 2 bases clipped from V and 11 bases from J, the junction kept 12 bases outside the gene matches. The CDR3 contains 14 residues. Germline assignment: CDR1 GTSNPN and CDR2 SVGIG (reference sequence). The CDR3 sequence is CAWSPSGTGFSAFF. CDR3 nucleotide sequence: TGTGCCTGGAGTCCTTCCGGGACAGGGTTCTCTGCTTTCTTT. Based on the CDR3 plus reference TRBV30 and TRBJ1-1, the full variable domain is SQTIHQWPATLVQPVGSPLSLECTVEGTSNPNLYWYRQAAGRGLQLLFYSVGIGQISSEVPQNLSASRPQDRQFILSSKKLLLSDSGFYLCAWSPSGTGFSAFFGQGTRLTVV.